The following is a T cell receptor (beta chain) sequence with its context. Its antigen is not known. The assay was immunoSEQ multiplex PCR, and TCRdb's table has in-frame clones only and misses some. The top ten clones hold about 0.39% of a sample with 2 million to 3 million clones, 93% of them seen once. The data belong to a study of shared clonotypes between healthy human individuals. Study-level results: The study sampled only blood, and tissue repertoires likely differ. Non-shared clonotypes showed lower generation probabilities than clonotypes common to all four donors.

The sample consisted of naive CD4+ T cells from PBMCs. Subset described: CD45RA+ positively selected. This TCR was recovered from a man aged 18 to 29 in good health. Some clones in this sample may be carry-over from other donors' samples.

CDR3 nucleotide sequence: TGCGCCAGCAGCTTTCGGTCTACCACTTTTAATGAAAAACTGTTTTTT. Protein: CASSFRSTTFNEKLFF. V is TRBV5-1 and J is TRBJ1-4, with unresolved D. Trimming pared 2 bases from V and 4 bases from J, leaving 15 bases between. CDR3 length: 16 amino acids. From germline, CDR1 is SGHRS and CDR2 YFSETQ.